This T cell receptor beta chain emerged from a study of CD8+ T cells in alopecia areata. In each case, RNA was isolated and then reverse transcribed into cDNA as the sequencing template. The data were produced by immunoSEQ multiplex PCR, yet TCRdb's version contains in-frame clones alone and is incomplete. The sample has some 160,000 clones, less than 65% seen once. Broader study findings: Affected scalp, especially in alopecia totalis/universalis, had a higher clonality than normal scalp did. Although TCR sharing was seen in mice, sharing across patients was less clear, possibly for HLA-related reasons. Normal skin's resident alphabeta T cells are also sequenced in scalp samples.

Regarding this clone: The target antigen is unknown.

The CDR3 spans 12 residues. Trimming removed 6 bases at V and 7 bases at J, with 14 bases between. Per the germline V gene, CDR1 is SGHDT and CDR2 is YYEEEE. V usage is TRBV5-6 and J usage is TRBJ2-7; no clear D. The sample taken for sequencing was CD8+ T cells sorted from blood. This TCR came from a human donor in good health. The CDR3 sequence is CASNLGRAEQYF. CDR3 nucleotide sequence: TGTGCCAGCAACCTTGGGCGCGCGGAGCAGTACTTC.